The next 18 T cell receptor beta chains were all read from a single sample in a study of blood T cell repertoires in COVID-19. Data came from immunoSEQ multiplex PCR; TCRdb stores just in-frame clones and leaves some out. Seen here are tens of thousands of clones, roughly 89% observed once, and the top ten hold around 6.3%. The sequenced sample consisted of peripheral blood. The receptor set was obtained from a woman in her 50s with acute or convalescent COVID-19.

This clone was seen only once. The chain employs TRBV6-5 and TRBJ1-3; D call uncertain. Trimming removed 3 bases from V and 4 bases from J, with 10 bases in between. There are 14 residues in the CDR3. The germline CDR1 and CDR2 sequences are MNHEY and SVGAGI. The CDR3 coding sequence is TGTGCCAGCAGTTATGCCGGTGAGGGAAACACCATATATTTT. Amino acid sequence: CASSYAGEGNTIYF.

V usage is TRBV7-9 and J usage is TRBJ2-1, with D unresolved. Deletions cut 3 bases from V and 7 bases from J, with 7 bases between. This CDR3 comprises 12 residues. CDR1 is SEHNR and CDR2 is FQNEAQ in the germline V gene (reference sequence). Written as DNA, the CDR3 is TGTGCCAGCAGCTTGCAGTTAAATGAGCAGTTCTTC. Residues: CASSLQLNEQFF.

The V and J genes are TRBV3-1 (or the pseudogene TRBV3-2) and TRBJ1-6; D uncertain. Deletions cut 4 bases from V and 6 bases from J, with 22 bases between. Germline V gene sequence: CDR1 LGHDT, CDR2 YNNKEL (reference sequence). The CDR3 runs to 18 residues. CDR3 sequence reads: CASSPRFGRGRFNSPLHF. The CDR3 DNA follows: TGTGCCAGCAGCCCTCGTTTTGGACGGGGAAGATTTAATTCACCCCTCCACTTT.

V is TRBV6-5 and J is TRBJ2-7; 8 bases line up with TRBD1. The germline gives CDR1 MNHEY, CDR2 SVGAGI. The length of the CDR3 is 13 residues. V was pared by 6 bases and J by 6 bases, with 7 bases of the junction left unmatched. CDR3 sequence (DNA): TGTGCCAGCAGCTTATGGACAGGGTCCGAGCAGTACTTC. Its protein product is CASSLWTGSEQYF.

The V call is TRBV28, the J call TRBJ1-5, with 7 bases that match TRBD1. J gave up 4 bases and V 6 bases, and 6 bases lay outside the gene matches. The length of the CDR3 is 14 residues. CDR1 MDHEN and CDR2 SYDVKM come from the germline V gene. CDR3 sequence: CASRATGRNQPQHF. The CDR3 DNA is TGTGCCAGCAGGGCGACAGGGCGGAATCAGCCCCAGCATTTT.

The chain employs TRBV15 and TRBJ2-2; 9 bases map to TRBD1. This CDR3 comprises 16 residues. V shed 5 bases, J shed 4 bases, and the junction held 8 bases outside the gene matches. CDR1 LNHNV and CDR2 YYDKDF come from the germline V gene (reference sequence). This CDR3 reads CATSRGGQGGTGELFF. The CDR3 nucleotides are TGTGCCACCAGCCGAGGGGGACAGGGTGGCACCGGGGAGCTGTTTTTT.

The chain combines TRBV29-1 with TRBJ1-2, with a tentative D call TRBD1 (5 bases). V lost 4 bases and J lost 8, with 11 bases in between. The CDR3 totals 11 residues. Germline assignment: CDR1 SQVTM and CDR2 ANQGSEA. The CDR3 is CSVAGGRGYTF. In DNA, the CDR3 is TGCAGCGTTGCGGGGGGAAGAGGCTACACCTTC.

V gene TRBV19 combines with J gene TRBJ2-5; 8 nucleotides agree with TRBD2. The CDR3 covers 14 residues. Per germline, CDR1 LNHDA and CDR2 SQIVND (reference sequence). J lost 5 bases, V lost 6 bases, and 8 bases had no gene match. The CDR3 protein is CASSSAGGEETQYF. CDR3 DNA: TGTGCCAGTAGCTCCGCGGGGGGCGAGGAGACCCAGTACTTC.

The chain joins TRBV7-6 to TRBJ2-1; perhaps TRBD2 as D (6 bases). Per germline, CDR1 SGHVS and CDR2 FNYEAQ. CDR3 length: 16 amino acids. Trimming stripped 5 bases from V and 1 base from J, with 15 bases between. The CDR3 loop reads CASSSGQATSYNEQFF. The CDR3 DNA reads as TGTGCCAGCAGCAGCGGGCAGGCGACATCCTACAATGAGCAGTTCTTC.

The rearrangement links TRBV5-6 to TRBJ1-6; D is ambiguous. Per germline, CDR1 SGHDT and CDR2 YYEEEE. V was pared by 0 bases and J by 8 bases, with 9 bases between. The CDR3 extends over 14 amino acids. In DNA form, the CDR3 reads TGTGCCAGCAGCTTGGTGGCCAGTGATTCACCCCTCCACTTT. Protein sequence: CASSLVASDSPLHF.

The V call is TRBV19, the J call TRBJ2-6; tentatively, D is TRBD2 (6 bases). The CDR3 contains 16 residues. The V and J ends lost 3 bases and 2 bases respectively, with 11 bases between them. The germline CDR1 and CDR2 sequences are LNHDA and SQIVND (reference sequence). In nucleotides, the CDR3 is TGTGCCAGTAGTATGGGTCAGCGGGCTGGGGCCAACGTCCTGACTTTC. It specifies CASSMGQRAGANVLTF.

The V and J genes are TRBV6-5 and TRBJ1-2; tentatively, D is TRBD1 (5 bases). CDR3 size: 12 residues. Germline loops: CDR1 MNHEY, CDR2 SVGAGI. Trimming removed 7 bases from V and 9 bases from J, with 15 bases in between. CDR3 DNA: TGTGCCAGCACCCTAAGGGGTAATAGCTACACCTTC. Protein sequence: CASTLRGNSYTF.

The chain has TRBV9 and TRBJ1-4; 7 bases are a match to TRBD1. CDR3 size: 14 residues. The trim removed 4 bases at V and 7 bases at J, leaving 7 bases unmatched. CDR1 and CDR2 (germline): SGDLS, YYNGEE. The CDR3 DNA reads as TGTGCCAGCAGCCCCACAGGGGTAGGTGAAAAACTGTTTTTT. It translates to CASSPTGVGEKLFF.

The chain couples TRBV7-2 to TRBJ2-7; 8 bases align to TRBD1. Losses at the gene ends were 4 bases for V and 2 bases for J; bases not matched to a gene: 1. The germline CDR1 and CDR2 sequences are SGHTA and FQGNSA. There are 13 residues in the CDR3. The CDR3 DNA follows: TGTGCCAGCAGCTCACAGGGGGCCTACGAGCAGTACTTC. It encodes CASSSQGAYEQYF.

This clone has a count of ten or more. The V and J genes are TRBV5-8 and TRBJ2-7; 11 bases fit TRBD1. The CDR3 is made up of 15 amino acids. Losses at the gene ends were 1 base for V and 6 bases for J; bases not matched to a gene: 6. CDR1 is SGHTS and CDR2 is YDEGEE in the germline V gene. CDR3 amino acids: CASSLPWDRGAEQYF. CDR3 sequence (DNA): TGTGCCAGCAGCTTGCCCTGGGACAGGGGGGCCGAGCAGTACTTC.

The chain is built from TRBV3-1 (or the pseudogene TRBV3-2) and TRBJ1-1; 8 nucleotides match TRBD1. V lost 3 bases and J lost 5; bases outside the gene matches: 8. The CDR3 length is 15 residues. Germline V gene lookup returns CDR1 LGHDT and CDR2 YNNKEL (reference sequence). CDR3 sequence reads: CASSQALGQGTEAFF. CDR3 nucleotides: TGTGCCAGCAGCCAGGCCCTCGGACAGGGTACTGAAGCTTTCTTT.

The CDR3 sequence: CASSSAGIGTQYF. Here the CDR3 DNA reads TGTGCCAGCAGCTCCGCAGGGATCGGGACCCAGTACTTC. The rearrangement uses TRBV5-6 and TRBJ2-5, with D perhaps TRBD1 (5 bases). CDR1 is SGHDT and CDR2 is YYEEEE in the germline V gene. The CDR3 is made up of 13 amino acids. Trimming left V 3 bases short and J 7 bases short, with 13 bases between.

CDR3 sequence reads: CASSLSGLTNTEAFF. DNA of the CDR3: TGTGCCAGCAGCTTATCGGGACTTACGAACACTGAAGCTTTCTTT. The rearrangement joins TRBV7-9 to TRBJ1-1, with D possibly TRBD1 on 5 matching bases. V was clipped by 2 bases and J by 1 base, with 11 bases between them. The length of the CDR3 is 15 residues. Germline CDR1 and CDR2: SEHNR and FQNEAQ (reference sequence).